These T cell receptor beta chains were read from a single sample in a study of CD8 T cells in ankylosing spondylitis. TCRdb re-called the 5' RACE reads with MiXCR, one entry per CDR3 protein. The top ten clones hold around 17% of a sample with about 390,000 distinct CDR3 sequences, approximately 20% of them seen once. The sequenced material came from blood, either unsorted or a sorted T cell fraction (not recorded which). The source of these receptors is a male donor with ankylosing spondylitis. Both conserved end residues are trimmed from each CDR3. A clone size is listed for some rows: how often the clone was seen (once, few, many), or a class if it is expanded.

>NA|TRBV20-1
SAALAGGQQETQY
>NA|TRBV11-1
ASTFPGPSTDTQY
>NA|TRBV29-1
SVGMSGGANVLT
>many|TRBV5-1
ASSLVETGGLTDTQY
>NA|TRBV5-1
ASSSGVGNEQF
>many|TRBV12-3/TRBV12-4
ASSLVLPVSGNTIY
>NA|TRBV15
ATSRDPQGAGGSGTQY
>NA|TRBV27
ASSLNRASNQPQH
>NA|TRBV2
ASSEARGTQPQH
>few|TRBV20-1
SALSLGSSYNSPLH
>once|TRBV11-2
ASSLGVQPPDTGNTIY
>NA|TRBV9
ASRATSGSPDTQY
>many|TRBV5-1
ASRQRGATNYGYT
>few|TRBV6-2/TRBV6-3
ASSYQTGSNQPQH
>NA|TRBV5-1
ASSSGLAGHGELF
>many|TRBV7-6
ASSLETGGYEQY
>few|TRBV6-2/TRBV6-3
ASSRPSGRVGNEQF
>once|TRBV7-9
ASSLVEQGNTEAF
>NA|TRBV5-1
ASSPRLANYNEQF
>few|TRBV2
ASSEIRGHQPQH
>few|TRBV2
ASSELPNTEAF
>NA|TRBV5-1
ASSLARFREQY
>NA|TRBV7-9
ASSLWTGLTYEQY
>few|TRBV12-5
ASGPPQGGSEAF
>NA|TRBV4-1
ASSQVRSRDPGYNEQF
>many|TRBV5-1
ASSLEGTGISEQY
>many|TRBV7-3
ASSLSRNTEAF
>NA|TRBV3-1
ASSQGGVGQDQPQH
>NA|TRBV3-1
ASSQGRNSGNTIY
>few|TRBV28
ASSRRGYTEAF
>many|TRBV2
ASSPSSYNEQF
>few|TRBV29-1
SVSGGAGNQPQH
>few|TRBV10-3
AISEMIQGSEAF
>NA|TRBV11-2
ASSLTYNTVRSNQPQH
>NA|TRBV3-1
ASSQGQVGTQY
>NA|TRBV20-1
SARGRNQPQH